This TCR beta chain was captured by sequencing in a study of blood T cell repertoires in COVID-19. Background on the study: There were acute and convalescent COVID-19 samples, and they came from the United States, Italy and Spain. The analysed material was cDNA or gDNA that came from T cells, B-cell-depleted T cells, or PBMCs.

Authors' processing steps: Estimated nucleated cell counts came from reference gene primer amplification. Clones were read by immunoSEQ multiplex PCR, and TCRdb kept only the in-frame ones, dropping some. D and trimming were read from the DNA, whereas the V and J calls and clone size are those reported in that table. The profile shows about 300,000 clones, over 70% of them singletons. V lost 3 bases, J lost 1 base, and 6 bases lay in between. The CDR3 runs 13 residues. Sequences were obtained from peripheral blood. The clonotype originates from a woman in her forties or fifties with acute or convalescent COVID-19. The genes are TRBV12-3 or TRBV12-4 and TRBJ1-1, with D unclear. Written as DNA, the CDR3 is TGTGCCAGCAGTTTTGTCGGGAACACTGAAGCTTTCTTT. Residues: CASSFVGNTEAFF.